Below, 32 T cell receptor beta chains from the same sample are listed, as sequenced in a study of cytomegalovirus exposure and HLA in healthy donors. Amplification used 60 Vbeta primers and 13 Jbeta primers. Data came from immunoSEQ multiplex PCR; TCRdb stores just in-frame clones and leaves some out. Counted here are under 85,000 clones, 60% to 85% occurring once; the ten biggest clones make up roughly 1.7%. The sample comprised PBMCs. The source is a man aged 35 to 55 in good health and CMV-seronegative.

The chain combines TRBV10-2 with TRBJ1-6, with D possibly matching TRBD1 (5 bases). Trimming removed 3 bases at V and 3 bases at J, with 9 bases between. CDR1 is WSHSY and CDR2 is SAAADI in the germline V gene. The CDR3 has 15 amino acids. The CDR3 DNA sequence: TGCGCCAGCAGTGATGGGGGGGGCTATAATTCACCCCTCCACTTT. Encoded protein: CASSDGGGYNSPLHF.

As concerns this clone: Germline and junction disagree at one end, which may indicate a read error. Additional DNA sequences in this sample encode the identical CDR3. The chain recombines TRBV6-5 with TRBJ2-3, with unresolved D. Per the germline V gene, CDR1 is MNHEY and CDR2 is SVGAGI. CDR3 length: 15 residues. This CDR3 is CASTPPGMSTDTQYF. The CDR3 DNA reads TGCGCCAGCACACCTCCGGGTATGAGCACAGATACGCAGTATTTT.

V is TRBV5-5 and J is TRBJ1-6, with D perhaps matching TRBD1 (5 bases). Trimming pared 0 bases from V and 5 bases from J, leaving 12 bases between. Germline values: CDR1 SGHKS, CDR2 YYEKEE (reference sequence). This CDR3 spans 16 amino acids. In DNA form, the CDR3 reads TGTGCCAGCAGCTTGGAGGGCAGGGCGGATAATTCACCCCTCCACTTT. As protein: CASSLEGRADNSPLHF.

This clone has a single count. The gene calls are TRBV28 and TRBJ2-5; 8 nucleotides match TRBD1. The trim removed 6 bases at V and 2 bases at J, leaving 8 bases unmatched. CDR1 and CDR2 from the germline V gene are MDHEN and SYDVKM. The CDR3 is 15 residues long. DNA for the CDR3: TGTGCCAGCAGCCTACCGACAGGGGCTCAAGAGACCCAGTACTTC. The encoded protein is CASSLPTGAQETQYF.

V gene TRBV5-1 combines with J gene TRBJ2-5; 9 bases match TRBD2. Germline V CDR1 and CDR2: SGHRS, YFSETQ. The ends lost 1 base at V and 1 base at J; junction bases unmatched: 2. This CDR3 is 15 amino acids long. The chain's CDR3 is CASSLWTSAQETQYF. The CDR3 coding sequence is TGCGCCAGCAGCTTGTGGACTAGCGCCCAAGAGACCCAGTACTTC. Combining the CDR3 with reference TRBV5-1 and TRBJ2-5 gives the whole variable domain KAGVTQTPRYLIKTRGQQVTLSCSPISGHRSVSWYQQTPGQGLQFLFEYFSETQRNKGNFPGRFSGRQFSNSRSEMNVSTLELGDSALYLCASSLWTSAQETQYFGPGTRLLVL.

This clone was recorded only once. The chain employs TRBV19 and TRBJ2-4; 8 nucleotides agree with TRBD1. Trimming took 7 bases from V and 7 from J; bases not matched to a gene: 12. The CDR3 covers 15 residues. Per the germline V gene, CDR1 is LNHDA and CDR2 is SQIVND (reference sequence). CDR3 protein: CASTAPWTGRNIQYF. Here the CDR3 DNA reads TGTGCCAGTACCGCACCGTGGACAGGGCGGAACATTCAGTACTTC.

The CDR3 nucleotides are TGTGCCAGCAGGAAGACAGGCCCTACCTACGAGCAGTACTTC. It is translated as CASRKTGPTYEQYF. The chain combines TRBV2 with TRBJ2-7, with D tentatively TRBD1 (6 bases). The CDR3 runs to 14 residues. Germline CDR1 reads SNHLY; CDR2 reads FYNNEI. V lost 6 bases and J 2 bases, leaving 14 bases between the germline ends.

V and J are TRBV19 and TRBJ2-1; D ambiguous. CDR1 is LNHDA and CDR2 is SQIVND in the germline V gene (reference sequence). V was pared by 5 bases and J by 0 bases, with 11 bases between. The CDR3 length is 15 residues. CDR3 sequence reads: CASSAGMTSYNEQFF. The CDR3 region has the DNA TGTGCCAGTAGTGCAGGTATGACCTCCTACAATGAGCAGTTCTTC. The whole variable domain, remainder taken from reference TRBV19 and TRBJ2-1, is DGGITQSPKYLFRKEGQNVTLSCEQNLNHDAMYWYRQDPGQGLRLIYYSQIVNDFQKGDIAEGYSVSREKKESFPLTVTSAQKNPTAFYLCASSAGMTSYNEQFFGPGTRLTVL.

The CDR3 DNA reads TGTGCCAGCAGCAAGGGACTAGCGGGAGAACAGTACTTC. It specifies CASSKGLAGEQYF. This chain joins TRBV5-6 and TRBJ2-7; TRBD2 matches 14 bases. Germline V gene data show CDR1 as SGHDT and CDR2 as YYEEEE. Trimming cost V 4 bases and J 10 bases; bases outside gene matches: 4. The CDR3 contains 13 residues.

This clone was observed once. V usage is TRBV27 and J usage is TRBJ2-3; TRBD1 agrees at 11 bases. This CDR3 is built from 16 residues. Trimming at V came to 9 bases and at J to 3 bases, leaving 11 bases not matched to a gene. In germline, CDR1 is MNHEY, CDR2 SMNVEV (reference sequence). The CDR3 sequence is CASSDRGPSTTDTQYF. DNA of the CDR3: TGTGCCAGTTCGGACAGGGGGCCGTCCACGACAGATACGCAGTATTTT.

This clone was counted a few times. V usage is TRBV5-6 and J usage is TRBJ1-2, with no clear D. CDR3 length equals 13 residues. The V end was cut by 3 bases, the J end by 0 bases, with 6 bases between. Germline V gives CDR1 SGHDT, CDR2 YYEEEE. This CDR3 reads CASSSGTNYGYTF. In nucleotides, the CDR3 is TGTGCCAGCAGCTCCGGGACTAACTATGGCTACACCTTC.

The CDR3 spells CASSQQLGTGSYEQYF. The CDR3 DNA is TGTGCCAGCAGCCAACAGTTGGGGACAGGCTCCTACGAGCAGTACTTC. The rearrangement uses TRBV4-2 and TRBJ2-7, with 8 bases identical to TRBD1. Trimming cost V 2 bases and J 0 bases; bases outside gene matches: 6. From germline, CDR1 is LGHNA and CDR2 YNFKEQ. The CDR3 runs to 16 residues.

The V gene is TRBV5-4, the J gene TRBJ2-2; D possibly corresponds to TRBD1 (5 bases). V was trimmed by 7 bases and J by 3 bases, leaving 16 bases between them. Germline assignment: CDR1 SGHNT and CDR2 YYREEE (reference sequence). The CDR3 totals 15 residues. The CDR3 loop is CASSSAGSDTGELFF. The CDR3 bases are TGTGCCAGCTCCTCGGCAGGGTCGGACACCGGGGAGCTGTTTTTT.

The chain has TRBV5-6 and TRBJ2-7; perhaps TRBD2 as D (6 bases). Germline CDR1 and CDR2: SGHDT and YYEEEE. This CDR3 region has 14 residues. V was trimmed by 1 base and J by 4 bases, leaving 12 bases between them. DNA for the CDR3: TGTGCCAGCAGCTTGCTACCCGGGGGATACGAGCAGTACTTC. Its protein is CASSLLPGGYEQYF.

J is TRBJ1-2 and V is TRBV6-4; D is possibly TRBD1 (5 bases). V was clipped by 5 bases and J by 4 bases, with 14 bases between them. This CDR3 has 14 residues. Germline loops: CDR1 MRHNA, CDR2 SNTAGT. The CDR3 here is CASSPREFSYGYTF. The CDR3 bases are TGTGCCAGCAGTCCCAGGGAATTCTCCTATGGCTACACCTTC.

The chain recombines TRBV5-6 with TRBJ2-7; D possibly corresponds to TRBD2 (5 bases). The CDR3 runs to 14 residues. CDR1 and CDR2 (germline): SGHDT, YYEEEE. V dropped 1 base and J dropped 3 bases, with 11 bases sitting between them. The CDR3 sequence is CASSLKGDDYEQYF. The CDR3 coding sequence is TGTGCCAGCAGCTTGAAGGGAGATGACTACGAGCAGTACTTC.

The chain uses TRBV30 and TRBJ2-7; 11 bases are a match to TRBD2. The CDR3 consists of 15 residues. In germline, CDR1 is GTSNPN, CDR2 SVGIG (reference sequence). V was pared by 1 base and J by 3 bases, with 5 bases of the junction left unmatched. The CDR3, as DNA: TGTGCCTGGAGTGGAACTAGCGGGAGCTTCTACGAGCAGTACTTC. This translates into CAWSGTSGSFYEQYF.

The V call is TRBV10-1, the J call TRBJ2-1, with 7 positions matching TRBD1. The germline V gene has CDR1 WNHNN and CDR2 SYGVQD (reference sequence). The CDR3 runs 14 residues. The V and J ends lost 6 bases and 0 bases, in that order; junction bases with no gene match: 2. CDR3 coding DNA: TGCGCCAGCAGCAGGGACAGCTCCTACAATGAGCAGTTCTTC. Translating gives CASSRDSSYNEQFF.

The V and J genes are TRBV7-9 and TRBJ1-1, with TRBD1 matching 9 bases. This CDR3 has 14 amino acids. Trimming took 5 bases from V and 1 from J; bases not matched to a gene: 2. CDR1 is SEHNR, CDR2 FQNEAQ, per germline (reference sequence). The CDR3 reads CASSPGQGNTEAFF. In DNA form, the CDR3 reads TGTGCCAGCAGCCCGGGACAGGGGAACACTGAAGCTTTCTTT.

The rearrangement links TRBV10-1 to TRBJ2-2; TRBD2 is a possible D gene (5 bases). CDR1 is WNHNN and CDR2 is SYGVQD in the germline V gene (reference sequence). The CDR3 is 14 residues long. With 6 bases removed from V and 5 bases from J, the gap between germline ends came to 13 bases. DNA for the CDR3: TGCGCCAGCAGCAGAGGACTTCAAACCGGGGAGCTGTTTTTT. Amino acids: CASSRGLQTGELFF.

The rearrangement links TRBV5-1 to TRBJ2-5, with TRBD1 matching over 9 bases. This CDR3 is 14 amino acids long. V shed 4 bases, J shed 5 bases, and the junction held 6 bases outside the gene matches. The germline V gene has CDR1 SGHRS and CDR2 YFSETQ. The CDR3 DNA follows: TGCGCCAGCAGCCCGACAGGGGGTTACGAGACCCAGTACTTC. It translates to CASSPTGGYETQYF.

This clone was found a few times. The V gene is TRBV7-8, the J gene TRBJ2-5, with a weak D call TRBD1 (6 bases). The DNA end lines up better with TRBJ2-7; the J call may be wrong. The CDR3 sequence is 13 residues long. Germline V gene lookup returns CDR1 SGHVS and CDR2 FQNEAQ. The CDR3: CASSPTGSYEQYF. The CDR3 coding sequence is TGTGCCAGCAGCCCTACAGGGTCCTACGAGCAGTACTTC.

V gene TRBV6-1 combines with J gene TRBJ2-1; maybe TRBD1 (6 bases). Trimming took 2 bases from V and 0 from J, leaving 11 bases between them. CDR1 MNHNS and CDR2 SASEGT come from the germline V gene. CDR3 length: 16 residues. The CDR3 DNA follows: TGTGCCAGCAGTGAATATCCAGGGGCCTCCTACAATGAGCAGTTCTTC. Its translation: CASSEYPGASYNEQFF.

This clone has a single count. The chain joins TRBV6-1 to TRBJ1-2; perhaps TRBD1 as D (6 bases). Between the trimmed V and J ends, which lost 6 bases and 2 bases, there was a span of 13 bases. Per the germline V gene, CDR1 is MNHNS and CDR2 is SASEGT. The CDR3 loop spans 14 amino acids. In DNA, the CDR3 is TGTGCCAGCAGATTGAGGGACACCAACTATGGCTACACCTTC. Translating it yields CASRLRDTNYGYTF.

CDR3 loop: CASSTDRNTEAFF. For the CDR3, the DNA is TGTGCCAGTAGTACGGACAGGAACACTGAAGCTTTCTTT. J is TRBJ1-1 and V is TRBV19, with D possibly TRBD1 on 6 matching bases. CDR3 length equals 13 residues. The ends were cut back, 4 bases at V and 1 base at J, with 7 bases in the middle. Germline V gene lookup returns CDR1 LNHDA and CDR2 SQIVND (reference sequence).

This chain links TRBV5-4 with TRBJ1-1; D ambiguous. CDR1 is SGHNT, CDR2 YYREEE, per germline (reference sequence). V lost 0 bases to trimming and J lost 6 bases, with 9 bases between them. CDR3 size: 13 residues. The DNA for the CDR3 is TGTGCCAGCAGCTTGGATCTTTTGTCTGAAGCTTTCTTT. Amino acids: CASSLDLLSEAFF.

This clone was detected only a few times. V is TRBV18 and J is TRBJ1-1; 10 bases are a match to TRBD1. The CDR3 covers 16 residues. The germline V gene encodes CDR1 KGHSH and CDR2 LQKENI. V lost 3 bases to trimming and J lost 6 bases; unmatched junction nucleotides: 10. DNA for the CDR3: TGTGCCAGCTCACCGCCCTACGGGACAGGGGTTCCTGAAGCTTTCTTT. Its translation is CASSPPYGTGVPEAFF.

This clone showed up just once. The CDR3 DNA reads TGTGCCAGCAGCTTGCAACTAGCGGGAGGGCCGGGTGAGCAGTTCTTC. The encoded protein is CASSLQLAGGPGEQFF. V usage is TRBV7-8 and J usage is TRBJ2-1; 13 nucleotides line up with TRBD2. Trimming cost V 3 bases and J 9 bases; bases outside gene matches: 8. The CDR3 loop spans 16 amino acids. In germline, CDR1 is SGHVS, CDR2 FQNEAQ. Using reference TRBV7-8 and TRBJ2-1 for the parts outside the CDR3, the full variable domain is GAGVSQSPRYKVAKRGQDVALRCDPISGHVSLFWYQQALGQGPEFLTYFQNEAQLDKSGLPSDRFFAERPEGSVSTLKIQRTQQEDSAVYLCASSLQLAGGPGEQFFGPGTRLTVL.

This sequence joins TRBV9 and TRBJ2-7; TRBD2 agrees at 8 bases. The germline V gene encodes CDR1 SGDLS and CDR2 YYNGEE. With 6 bases clipped from V and 3 bases from J, the junction kept 11 bases outside the gene matches. CDR3 size: 15 residues. The CDR3 region has the DNA TGTGCCAGCAACCGGGGGGGGATATTAGACTACGAGCAGTACTTC. Amino acid sequence: CASNRGGILDYEQYF.

The count of this clone is one. The gene calls are TRBV19 and TRBJ1-3, with D hard to call. The CDR3 is 15 residues long. V was cut by 3 bases and J by 0 bases, with 9 bases left in between. CDR1 and CDR2 from the germline V gene are LNHDA and SQIVND (reference sequence). The CDR3 region is CASSITGSSGNTIYF. The CDR3 coding sequence is TGTGCCAGTAGTATTACCGGGAGCTCTGGAAACACCATATATTTT.

The chain recombines TRBV5-1 with TRBJ1-1; 7 positions agree with TRBD1. Germline CDR1 and CDR2: SGHRS and YFSETQ. Losses at the gene ends were 4 bases for V and 7 bases for J; bases not matched to a gene: 10. This CDR3 contains 14 residues. CDR3 coding DNA: TGCGCCAGCAGCAGAACACAGGGGACCGGTGAAGCTTTCTTT. This sequence encodes CASSRTQGTGEAFF.

In its sample, this clone was seen a few times. The chain uses TRBV5-6 and TRBJ1-2; 8 nucleotides line up with TRBD1. The germline V gene encodes CDR1 SGHDT and CDR2 YYEEEE. With V trimmed by 4 bases and J by 4 bases, 3 bases remained unmatched. CDR3 length: 13 amino acids. This CDR3 reads CASSRTGLYGYTF. The CDR3 nucleotides are TGTGCCAGCAGCCGGACAGGGCTCTATGGCTACACCTTC.